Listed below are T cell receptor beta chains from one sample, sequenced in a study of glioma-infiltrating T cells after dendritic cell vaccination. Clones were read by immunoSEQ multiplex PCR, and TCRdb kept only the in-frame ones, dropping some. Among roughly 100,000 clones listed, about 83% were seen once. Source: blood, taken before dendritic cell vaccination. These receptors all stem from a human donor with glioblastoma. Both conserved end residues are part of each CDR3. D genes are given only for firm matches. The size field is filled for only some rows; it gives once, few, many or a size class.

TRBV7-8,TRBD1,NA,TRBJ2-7,TGTGCCAGCAGCCCGGGACAGGCCGCGACCTACGAGCAGTACTTC,CASSPGQAATYEQYF
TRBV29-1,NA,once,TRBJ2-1,TGCAGCGTCGGGTCTGGGTCCTACAATGAGCAGTTCTTC,CSVGSGSYNEQFF
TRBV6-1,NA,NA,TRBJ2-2,TGTGCCAGCAGGTTCCTAGACACCGGGGAGCTGTTTTTT,CASRFLDTGELFF
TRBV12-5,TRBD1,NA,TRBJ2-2,TGTGCTAGTGGTTTGACAGGGGGCACCGGGGAGCTGTTTTTT,CASGLTGGTGELFF
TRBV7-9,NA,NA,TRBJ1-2,TGTGCCAGCAGCTTTGGCAGTACTAACTATGGCTACACCTTC,CASSFGSTNYGYTF
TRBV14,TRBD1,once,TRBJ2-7,TGTGCCAGCAGCCCCCCGGGACAGGGGATAGACGAGCAGTACTTC,CASSPPGQGIDEQYF
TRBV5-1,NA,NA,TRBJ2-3,TGCGCCAGCAGCTTAGCCGGTAGCGGAAACACAGATACGCAGTATTTT,CASSLAGSGNTDTQYF
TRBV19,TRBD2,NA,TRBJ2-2,TGTGCCAGTACCAAGGGGACTAGCGGGACCGCGAACACCGGGGAGCTGTTTTTT,CASTKGTSGTANTGELFF
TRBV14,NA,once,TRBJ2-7,TGTGCCAGCAGCCCAAAGCCGGGACTTCTTTCCTACGAGCAGTACTTC,CASSPKPGLLSYEQYF
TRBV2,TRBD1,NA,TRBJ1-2,TGTGCCAGCAGTTGGGACAGGGAATTCTATGGCTACACCTTC,CASSWDREFYGYTF
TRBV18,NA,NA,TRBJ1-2,TGTGCCAGCTCTCAGGGAAATGATGGCTACACCTTC,CASSQGNDGYTF
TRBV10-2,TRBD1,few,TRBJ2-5,TGCGCCAGCGGCCGGGACAGACAAGAGACCCAGTACTTC,CASGRDRQETQYF
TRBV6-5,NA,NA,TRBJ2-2,TGTGCCAGCAGACCGGACAGTTACACCGGGGAGCTGTTTTTT,CASRPDSYTGELFF
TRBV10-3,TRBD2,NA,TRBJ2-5,TGTGCCATCAGTGCTCAGCGGGGGCTCGTGGAGACCCAGTACTTC,CAISAQRGLVETQYF
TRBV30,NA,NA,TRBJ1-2,TGTGCCTGGAGTGTAGGTGATCCGGGGTACACCTTC,CAWSVGDPGYTF
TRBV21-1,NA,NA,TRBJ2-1,TGTGCCAGCAGTGGTCCTAAGCACAATGAGCAGTTCTTC,CASSGPKHNEQFF
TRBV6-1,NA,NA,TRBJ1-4,TGTGCCAGCGCACAGGGTAGGACTAATGAAAAACTGTTTTTT,CASAQGRTNEKLFF
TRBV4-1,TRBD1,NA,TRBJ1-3,TGCGCCAGCAGCCAATTTTGGACAGGGGCCGGAAACACCATATATTTT,CASSQFWTGAGNTIYF
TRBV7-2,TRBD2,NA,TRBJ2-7,TGTGCCAGCAGCCCCGGGACTAGCGCTTCCTACGAGCAGTACTTC,CASSPGTSASYEQYF
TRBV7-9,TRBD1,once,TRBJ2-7,TGTGCCAGCAGCTACGGGACAGGGAAGTACGAGCAGTACTTC,CASSYGTGKYEQYF
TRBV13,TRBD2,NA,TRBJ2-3,TGTGCCAGCAGCTTAGGTGTCAGGGAGGGAGCAGATACGCAGTATTTT,CASSLGVREGADTQYF
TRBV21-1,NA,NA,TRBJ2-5,TGTGCCAGCAGCAAAACCTGTTTATGCGGGACAGGACAAGAGACCCAGTACTTC,CASSKTCLCGTGQETQYF
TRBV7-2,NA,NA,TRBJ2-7,TGTGCCAGCAGAAAACCGGGGAGTACCTACGAGCAGTACTTC,CASRKPGSTYEQYF